Below are 22 T cell receptor beta chains sequenced from a single sample in a study of T cells of healthy individuals. TCRdb called the 5' RACE reads again in MiXCR, with one record for every CDR3 protein. The data hold roughly 87,000 distinct CDR3 sequences, with roughly a sixth observed a single time. These receptors came from a human donor in good health.

This clonotype was counted between two and nine times. V gene TRBV6-6 combines with J gene TRBJ2-1; possibly TRBD2 for D (6 bases). Trimming stripped 0 bases from V and 0 bases from J, with 24 bases between. The CDR3 loop spans 21 amino acids. Germline loops: CDR1 MNHNY, CDR2 SVGAGI (reference sequence). DNA of the CDR3: TGTGCCAGCAGTTACTCGGTGGATTCGGGGGAATTCCCAAGCTCCTACAATGAGCAGTTCTTC. It specifies CASSYSVDSGEFPSSYNEQFF.

This clonotype has only one observation. The chain couples TRBV7-3 to TRBJ2-1, with 7 bases lining up with TRBD2. Unmatched junction bases numbered 12, after V lost 5 bases and J lost 8 bases. Germline assignment: CDR1 SGHTA and CDR2 FQGTGA. The CDR3 has 15 amino acids. CDR3 nucleotide sequence: TGTGCCAGCAGCCCAAGACTAGCTGTAATCGATGAGCAGTTCTTC. Encoded protein: CASSPRLAVIDEQFF.

The chain recombines TRBV29-1 with TRBJ2-1, with TRBD2 matching over 7 bases. V trimming: 0 bases; J trimming: 8 bases; junction bases outside the gene matches: 10. Per germline, CDR1 SQVTM and CDR2 ANQGSEA. The CDR3 totals 15 residues. The CDR3 region is CSVEDRGGSVDEQFF. CDR3 in DNA: TGCAGCGTTGAAGATCGAGGCGGGAGTGTGGATGAGCAGTTCTTC.

This chain connects TRBV28 to TRBJ2-1; D gene unclear. V lost 5 bases and J 3 bases, leaving 11 bases between the germline ends. The CDR3 contains 14 residues. CDR1 is MDHEN, CDR2 SYDVKM, per germline. CDR3 protein: CASSLPPGYNEQFF. The CDR3 DNA sequence: TGTGCCAGCAGTCTCCCCCCGGGCTACAATGAGCAGTTCTTC.

The table lists this clonotype with many counts. V usage is TRBV20-1 and J usage is TRBJ2-7, with D possibly being TRBD1 or TRBD2 (5 bases each). CDR1 DFQATT and CDR2 SNEGSKA come from the germline V gene (reference sequence). The CDR3 spans 15 residues. V gave up 5 bases and J gave up 1 base, with 18 bases separating them. The CDR3 is CSAWDRPTVSYEQYF. The CDR3 DNA follows: TGCAGTGCTTGGGACCGCCCCACGGTGTCCTACGAGCAGTACTTC.

This clonotype was seen at least ten times. J is TRBJ2-7 and V is TRBV28; D gene ambiguous. The V end lost 5 bases, the J end lost 4 bases, and 15 bases lay between the germline ends. The CDR3 is 14 residues long. Germline-derived CDR1 and CDR2 are MDHEN and SYDVKM. CDR3 protein: CASSRLRGEYEQYF. DNA of the CDR3: TGTGCCAGCAGTCGACTTAGAGGCGAGTACGAGCAGTACTTC.

Only a few counts were recorded for this clonotype. The chain links TRBV20-1 to TRBJ2-7, with 10 bases lining up with TRBD2. Germline values: CDR1 DFQATT, CDR2 SNEGSKA (reference sequence). The CDR3 has 16 residues. Germline trimming cut 5 bases from V and 0 bases from J; bases unmatched to any gene: 10. CDR3 sequence: CSASPGLADSSYEQYF. DNA for the CDR3: TGCAGTGCTTCCCCTGGACTAGCGGATAGCTCCTACGAGCAGTACTTC.

This rearrangement joins TRBV20-1 to TRBJ2-3; TRBD1 or TRBD2 may be the D gene (5 bases each). With 6 bases removed from V and 10 bases from J, the gap between germline ends came to 17 bases. This CDR3 is 12 amino acids long. The V gene's germline CDR1 is DFQATT and CDR2 SNEGSKA (reference sequence). The CDR3: CSARDLRLAQYF. The CDR3 DNA is TGCAGTGCACGGGACCTCCGTCTCGCGCAGTATTTT.

This clonotype has more than one count but fewer than ten. The chain has TRBV20-1 and TRBJ2-2; D perhaps matches TRBD2 (5 bases). The CDR3 covers 14 residues. CDR1 DFQATT and CDR2 SNEGSKA come from the germline V gene (reference sequence). The ends were cut back, 2 bases at V and 5 bases at J, with 12 bases in the middle. The CDR3 loop reads CSARQPRGTGELFF. CDR3 coding DNA: TGCAGTGCTAGACAGCCTAGAGGGACCGGGGAGCTGTTTTTT.

The chain links TRBV5-1 to TRBJ2-3, with D tentatively TRBD2 (6 bases). Between the trimmed V and J ends, which lost 4 bases and 2 bases, there was a span of 14 bases. Germline V CDR1 and CDR2: SGHRS, YFSETQ. The CDR3 has 15 residues. This CDR3 is CASSLSSGLTDTQYF. In nucleotides, the CDR3 is TGCGCCAGCAGCCTGTCGAGCGGGCTCACAGATACGCAGTATTTT.

This clonotype was seen many times. CDR3 sequence reads: CASSLMEATKYEQYF. CDR3 nucleotide sequence: TGTGCCAGCAGTTTAATGGAAGCCACCAAGTACGAGCAGTACTTC. This chain connects TRBV28 to TRBJ2-7, with D hard to call. The germline gives CDR1 MDHEN, CDR2 SYDVKM. There are 15 residues in the CDR3. Trimming left V 2 bases short and J 4 bases short, with 15 bases between.

This clonotype occurred many times. The V and J genes are TRBV11-2 and TRBJ2-2, with TRBD2 matching over 8 bases. Germline loops: CDR1 SGHAT, CDR2 FQNNGV. This CDR3 is 15 amino acids long. V lost 2 bases and J lost 6; bases outside the gene matches: 5. The DNA for the CDR3 is TGTGCCAGCAGCTTAACGGGAGGGCCCCCCGGGGAGCTGTTTTTT. Protein sequence: CASSLTGGPPGELFF.

The rearrangement uses TRBV28 and TRBJ2-1, with 10 positions matching TRBD1. Germline V CDR1 and CDR2: MDHEN, SYDVKM. Trimming removed 3 bases from V and 8 bases from J; junction bases left unmatched: 7. The CDR3 runs 15 residues. CDR3: CASSLGQGSVDEQFF. The CDR3 DNA reads TGTGCCAGCAGTTTGGGACAGGGGAGTGTGGATGAGCAGTTCTTC. Drawing the rest from reference TRBV28 and TRBJ2-1, the complete variable domain is DVKVTQSSRYLVKRTGEKVFLECVQDMDHENMFWYRQDPGLGLRLIYFSYDVKMKEKGDIPEGYSVSREKKERFSLILESASTNQTSMYLCASSLGQGSVDEQFFGPGTRLTVL.

This clonotype has just a few counts. This rearrangement joins TRBV27 to TRBJ2-5, with 7 bases that match TRBD1. The CDR3 runs to 14 residues. Germline CDR1 MNHEY, CDR2 SMNVEV (reference sequence). With V trimmed by 8 bases and J by 0 bases, 6 bases remained unmatched. The CDR3 loop reads CASAFTGDQETQYF. CDR3 nucleotides: TGTGCCAGCGCCTTTACAGGGGACCAAGAGACCCAGTACTTC.

Only a few counts were recorded for this clonotype. The gene calls are TRBV10-3 and TRBJ1-2; possible D gene TRBD1, 5 bases. V lost 4 bases and J 8 bases, leaving 17 bases between the germline ends. The CDR3 covers 14 residues. Germline CDR1 and CDR2: ENHRY and SYGVKD. Here the CDR3 DNA reads TGTGCCATCAGTGGGGGACCTAGCCAGCTCGGCTACACCTTC. It specifies CAISGGPSQLGYTF.

V gene TRBV7-2 combines with J gene TRBJ2-1; perhaps TRBD2 as D (6 bases). The germline CDR1 and CDR2 sequences are SGHTA and FQGNSA. The ends were cut back, 5 bases at V and 3 bases at J, with 11 bases in the middle. This CDR3 contains 14 residues. The CDR3 spells CASSPFSGYNEQFF. For the CDR3, the DNA is TGTGCCAGCAGCCCGTTTAGCGGCTACAATGAGCAGTTCTTC.

This chain joins TRBV4-1 and TRBJ2-1; 14 bases map to TRBD2. With V trimmed by 4 bases and J by 6 bases, 2 bases remained unmatched. The germline V gene encodes CDR1 MGHRA and CDR2 YSYEKL. CDR3 length equals 15 residues. CDR3 sequence (DNA): TGCGCCAGCAGCCCGGGACTAGCGGGAGCCAATGAGCAGTTCTTC. This sequence encodes CASSPGLAGANEQFF.

A few counts support this clonotype. The chain joins TRBV15 to TRBJ2-2; no clear D. This CDR3 is built from 14 residues. Germline-derived CDR1 and CDR2 are LNHNV and YYDKDF (reference sequence). The V end was cut by 0 bases, the J end by 6 bases, with 8 bases between. The CDR3: CATSRDLSAGELFF. The CDR3 DNA reads as TGTGCCACCAGCAGAGATCTAAGCGCCGGGGAGCTGTTTTTT.

This chain connects TRBV11-2 to TRBJ2-5; 7 bases match TRBD2. Trimming cost V 1 base and J 0 bases; bases outside gene matches: 8. The CDR3 is made up of 17 amino acids. The germline V gene encodes CDR1 SGHAT and CDR2 FQNNGV. The CDR3 nucleotides read TGTGCCAGCAGCTTAGCGGGGGGTGGCAGGTACCAAGAGACCCAGTACTTC. It is translated as CASSLAGGGRYQETQYF.

This clonotype was counted at least ten times. This chain joins TRBV7-2 and TRBJ2-6; the D call may be TRBD1 or TRBD2 (6 bases each). Looked up from germline, CDR1 is SGHTA and CDR2 is FQGNSA. V was trimmed by 1 base and J by 4 bases, leaving 17 bases between them. CDR3 length equals 18 residues. CDR3 residues: CASSLDLIGGIGANVLTF. The CDR3 region has the DNA TGTGCCAGCAGCTTAGACCTCATAGGGGGGATCGGGGCCAACGTCCTGACTTTC.

A few counts support this clonotype. This sequence joins TRBV20-1 and TRBJ1-5; D possibly corresponds to TRBD1 (6 bases). Germline V gives CDR1 DFQATT, CDR2 SNEGSKA (reference sequence). The CDR3 has 12 amino acids. Trimming pared 1 base from V and 9 bases from J, leaving 10 bases between. The CDR3 bases are TGCAGTGCTAGAGGAACAGGGCCGCCCCAGCATTTT. It is translated as CSARGTGPPQHF.

This clonotype was detected a few times. This chain connects TRBV4-2 to TRBJ2-7; D tentatively reads TRBD1 or TRBD2 (5 bases each). Germline V CDR1 and CDR2: LGHNA, YNFKEQ. V was clipped by 2 bases and J by 2 bases, with 13 bases between them. There are 15 residues in the CDR3. CDR3 nucleotide sequence: TGTGCCAGCAGCCAAACGGGGAAGGGGCCCTACGAGCAGTACTTC. Encoded protein: CASSQTGKGPYEQYF.